Listed here are 18 T cell receptor beta chains from one sample, sequenced in a study of T cells in localized non-small cell lung cancer. Produced via immunoSEQ multiplex PCR; TCRdb's table is partial and in-frame only. The sample includes roughly 9,900 clones, over 65% of them seen just once. The sequencing here drew on peripheral blood, taken before any cancer treatment. The receptors originated from a male donor at least 60 years old with stage I lung adenocarcinoma.

The chain uses TRBV5-1 and TRBJ2-1; D might be TRBD2 (6 bases). Germline values: CDR1 SGHRS, CDR2 YFSETQ. The CDR3 length is 17 residues. Trimming stripped 0 bases from V and 5 bases from J, with 18 bases between. DNA of the CDR3: TGCGCCAGCAGCTTGGTTTTGAGGCGCGGGACTGACAATGAGCAGTTCTTC. This translates into CASSLVLRRGTDNEQFF.

The rearrangement uses TRBV6-5 and TRBJ1-6; D unresolved. This CDR3 has 14 residues. The V and J ends lost 5 bases and 9 bases respectively, with 14 bases between them. From germline, CDR1 is MNHEY and CDR2 SVGAGI. The CDR3 sequence: CASSLSAVGSPLHF. CDR3 nucleotide sequence: TGTGCCAGCAGTCTGTCAGCAGTCGGTTCACCCCTCCACTTT.

This chain joins TRBV11-2 and TRBJ2-2; D might be TRBD2 (7 bases). The V end was cut by 5 bases, the J end by 4 bases, with 14 bases between. This CDR3 has 15 residues. The germline V gene encodes CDR1 SGHAT and CDR2 FQNNGV. CDR3 DNA: TGTGCCAGCAGCGCAGAAGGGGGGGCCACCGGGGAGCTGTTTTTT. Its translation is CASSAEGGATGELFF.

The chain is built from TRBV5-1 and TRBJ2-7, with D hard to call. With 2 bases removed from V and 0 bases from J, the gap between germline ends came to 6 bases. Germline lookup yields CDR1 SGHRS and CDR2 YFSETQ. This CDR3 has 13 amino acids. CDR3 loop: CASSLESSYEQYF. The CDR3 bases are TGCGCCAGCAGCTTAGAGAGCTCCTACGAGCAGTACTTC.

Here the CDR3 reads CATKGTYNEQFF. The CDR3 DNA is TGTGCCACTAAAGGGACCTACAATGAGCAGTTCTTC. This rearrangement joins TRBV19 to TRBJ2-1; no clear D. Germline values: CDR1 LNHDA, CDR2 SQIVND (reference sequence). This CDR3 region has 12 residues. V lost 10 bases to trimming and J lost 2 bases, with 9 bases between them.

V usage is TRBV5-1 and J usage is TRBJ1-3, with 7 bases fitting TRBD1. This CDR3 contains 17 residues. The V and J ends lost 2 bases and 0 bases, in that order; junction bases with no gene match: 8. Germline V CDR1 and CDR2: SGHRS, YFSETQ. Written as DNA, the CDR3 is TGCGCCAGCAGCTTAGCCGGGACAGCGAGCTCTGGAAACACCATATATTTT. It codes for CASSLAGTASSGNTIYF.

For the CDR3, the DNA is TGTGCCAGCAGCCTAACGACAGCCTCTCAGCCCCAGCATTTT. Translation: CASSLTTASQPQHF. V and J are TRBV5-6 and TRBJ1-5; maybe TRBD1 (5 bases). Trimming cost V 4 bases and J 6 bases, with 14 bases left between them. The germline gives CDR1 SGHDT, CDR2 YYEEEE. This CDR3 comprises 14 residues. Full variable domain (rest looked up from reference TRBV5-6 and TRBJ1-5): DAGVTQSPTHLIKTRGQQVTLRCSPKSGHDTVSWYQQALGQGPQFIFQYYEEEERQRGNFPDRFSGHQFPNYSSELNVNALLLGDSALYLCASSLTTASQPQHFGDGTRLSIL.

The chain uses TRBV6-5 and TRBJ1-3; D is ambiguous. This CDR3 has 16 residues. Germline V gene sequence: CDR1 MNHEY, CDR2 SVGAGI. V shed 0 bases and J shed 0 bases, with 9 bases lying between them. The CDR3 loop reads CASSYSGISSGNTIYF. The CDR3 coding sequence is TGTGCCAGCAGTTACTCTGGCATCAGCTCTGGAAACACCATATATTTT.

J is TRBJ1-6 and V is TRBV18, with 8 bases matching TRBD1. The germline V gene has CDR1 KGHSH and CDR2 LQKENI. The trim removed 6 bases at V and 0 bases at J, leaving 10 bases unmatched. This CDR3 region has 18 residues. The CDR3 bases are TGTGCCAGCTCGCGTACGCAGGGGGCAAGCTCCTATAATTCACCCCTCCACTTT. This gives the protein CASSRTQGASSYNSPLHF. The full variable domain, its missing parts supplied by reference TRBV18 and TRBJ1-6, is NAGVMQNPRHLVRRRGQEARLRCSPMKGHSHVYWYRQLPEEGLKFMVYLQKENIIDESGMPKERFSAEFPKEGPSILRIQQVVRGDSAAYFCASSRTQGASSYNSPLHFGNGTRLTVT.

The V and J genes are TRBV19 and TRBJ2-7; 12 nucleotides line up with TRBD2. Germline CDR1 reads LNHDA; CDR2 reads SQIVND (reference sequence). V gave up 5 bases and J gave up 2 bases; unmatched junction bases: 7. The CDR3 is made up of 16 amino acids. The CDR3, as DNA: TGTGCCAGTAGTCTGACTAGCGGGGGCCCTCCCTACGAGCAGTACTTC. It yields the protein CASSLTSGGPPYEQYF.

The chain employs TRBV19 and TRBJ1-3, with TRBD1 as a possible D gene (5 bases). V was clipped by 6 bases and J by 0 bases, with 15 bases between them. Looked up from germline, CDR1 is LNHDA and CDR2 is SQIVND (reference sequence). The length of the CDR3 is 16 residues. The CDR3 loop reads CASSSGGWGSGNTIYF. The CDR3 region has the DNA TGTGCCAGTAGCTCGGGGGGTTGGGGCTCTGGAAACACCATATATTTT.

The chain joins TRBV6-5 to TRBJ1-3; D not resolved. The V gene's germline CDR1 is MNHEY and CDR2 SVGAGI. V was clipped by 5 bases and J by 4 bases, with 12 bases between them. This CDR3 comprises 14 residues. The CDR3 sequence: CASSATHLGNTIYF. The CDR3 DNA follows: TGTGCCAGCAGTGCCACCCATTTAGGAAACACCATATATTTT.

This rearrangement joins TRBV2 to TRBJ2-2; D may be TRBD1 or TRBD2 (5 bases each). Trimming cost V 8 bases and J 7 bases, with 17 bases left between them. The CDR3 loop spans 14 amino acids. Germline V gene data show CDR1 as SNHLY and CDR2 as FYNNEI. The CDR3 DNA reads as TGTGCCAGCTGGGTTTTGAGGGGTATCGGGGAGCTGTTTTTT. Amino acids: CASWVLRGIGELFF. Variable domain in full (rest from reference TRBV2 and TRBJ2-2): EPEVTQTPSHQVTQMGQEVILRCVPISNHLYFYWYRQILGQKVEFLVSFYNNEISEKSEIFDDQFSVERPDGSNFTLKIRSTKLEDSAMYFCASWVLRGIGELFFGEGSRLTVL.

V usage is TRBV7-2 and J usage is TRBJ1-4; 7 nucleotides match TRBD1. Germline CDR1 and CDR2: SGHTA and FQGNSA. The V and J ends lost 2 bases and 8 bases, in that order; junction bases with no gene match: 8. CDR3 length: 15 amino acids. CDR3 amino acids: CASSLQTGSREKLFF. The CDR3 region has the DNA TGTGCCAGCAGCTTACAGACAGGGTCTCGCGAAAAACTGTTTTTT.

The chain recombines TRBV6-1 with TRBJ2-2; D is uncertain. This CDR3 has 18 amino acids. V dropped 2 bases and J dropped 0 bases, with 16 bases sitting between them. Germline lookup yields CDR1 MNHNS and CDR2 SASEGT. The CDR3 loop reads CASSELGRSFANTGELFF. The CDR3 bases are TGTGCCAGCAGTGAACTCGGCCGATCGTTCGCGAACACCGGGGAGCTGTTTTTT.

This sequence joins TRBV7-3 and TRBJ2-1; D is perhaps TRBD2 (5 bases). The germline gives CDR1 SGHTA, CDR2 FQGTGA. There are 14 residues in the CDR3. The V gene lost 2 bases and the J gene lost 7 bases, with 12 bases spanning the gap. Here the CDR3 reads CASSLRASGNEQFF. The CDR3 coding sequence is TGTGCCAGCAGCTTACGGGCTTCGGGGAATGAGCAGTTCTTC.

V gene TRBV28 combines with J gene TRBJ2-1; no definite D call. V lost 5 bases and J lost 7, with 6 bases in between. The CDR3 spans 11 residues. In germline, CDR1 is MDHEN, CDR2 SYDVKM. DNA of the CDR3: TGTGCCAGCAGTCCCCGTAATGAGCAGTTCTTC. It specifies CASSPRNEQFF.

J is TRBJ2-1 and V is TRBV19; 7 bases fit TRBD1. Germline V gives CDR1 LNHDA, CDR2 SQIVND (reference sequence). Trimming at V came to 1 base and at J to 10 bases, leaving 10 bases not matched to a gene. The CDR3 covers 15 residues. The CDR3 reads CASSIVWDSWTEQFF. The CDR3 region has the DNA TGTGCCAGTAGTATAGTATGGGACAGTTGGACCGAGCAGTTCTTC.